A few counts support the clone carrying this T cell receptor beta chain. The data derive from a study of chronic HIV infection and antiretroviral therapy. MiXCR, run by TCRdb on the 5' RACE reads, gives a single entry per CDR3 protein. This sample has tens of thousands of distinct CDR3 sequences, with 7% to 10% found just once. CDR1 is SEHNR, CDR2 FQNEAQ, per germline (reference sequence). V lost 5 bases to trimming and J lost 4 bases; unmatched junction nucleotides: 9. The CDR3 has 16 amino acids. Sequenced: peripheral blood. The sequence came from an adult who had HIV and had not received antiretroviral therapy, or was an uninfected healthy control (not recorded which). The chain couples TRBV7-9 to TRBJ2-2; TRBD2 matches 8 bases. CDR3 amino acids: CASSPLLAGSTGELFF. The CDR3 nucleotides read TGTGCCAGCAGCCCCCTCCTAGCGGGTTCCACCGGGGAGCTGTTTTTT.